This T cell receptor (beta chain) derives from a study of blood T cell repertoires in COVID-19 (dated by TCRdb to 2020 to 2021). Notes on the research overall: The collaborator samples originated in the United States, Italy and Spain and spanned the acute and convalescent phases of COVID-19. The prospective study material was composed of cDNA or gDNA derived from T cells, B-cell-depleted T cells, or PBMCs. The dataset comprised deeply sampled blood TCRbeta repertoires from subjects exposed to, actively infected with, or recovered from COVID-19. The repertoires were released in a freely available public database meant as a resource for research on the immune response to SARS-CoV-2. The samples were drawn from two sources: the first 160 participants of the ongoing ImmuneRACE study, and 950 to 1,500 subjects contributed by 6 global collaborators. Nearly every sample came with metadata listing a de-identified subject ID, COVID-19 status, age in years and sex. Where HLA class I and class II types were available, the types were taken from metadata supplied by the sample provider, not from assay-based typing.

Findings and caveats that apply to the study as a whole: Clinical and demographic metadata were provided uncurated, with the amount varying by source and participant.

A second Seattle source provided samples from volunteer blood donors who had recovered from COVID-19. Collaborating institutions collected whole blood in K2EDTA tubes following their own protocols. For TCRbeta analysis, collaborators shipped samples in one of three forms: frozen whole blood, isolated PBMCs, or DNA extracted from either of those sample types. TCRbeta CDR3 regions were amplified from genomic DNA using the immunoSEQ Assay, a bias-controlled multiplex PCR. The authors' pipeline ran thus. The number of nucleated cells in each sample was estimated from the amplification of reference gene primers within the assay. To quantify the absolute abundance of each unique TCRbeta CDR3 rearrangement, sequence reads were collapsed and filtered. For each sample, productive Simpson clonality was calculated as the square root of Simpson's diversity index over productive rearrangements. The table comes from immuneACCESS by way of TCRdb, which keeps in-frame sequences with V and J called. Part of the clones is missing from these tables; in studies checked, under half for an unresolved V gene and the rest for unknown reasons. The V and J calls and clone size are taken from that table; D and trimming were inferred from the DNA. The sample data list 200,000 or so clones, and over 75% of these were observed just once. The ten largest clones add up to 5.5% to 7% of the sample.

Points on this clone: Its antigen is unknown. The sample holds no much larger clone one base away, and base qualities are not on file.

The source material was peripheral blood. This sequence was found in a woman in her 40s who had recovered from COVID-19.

At the DNA level, the sequence is TGTGCCAGCAGCAGGGGAATTAACTCCTACAATGAGCAGTTCTTC. This is translated as CASSRGINSYNEQFF. The rearranged chain carries TRBV14 and TRBJ2-1; a tentative D call is TRBD1 (5 bases match). The germline V gene encodes CDR1 SGHDN and CDR2 FVKESK. Taken from cysteine to phenylalanine, the CDR3 has 15 residues. CDR3 DNA is the only sequence kept; it has 45 bases, read in frame from the first base. V is reduced by 5 bases and J by 0 bases, leaving a spacing of 11 bases between them.